A single sample is the source of the 27 T cell receptor beta chains below, sequenced in a study of blood T cell repertoires in COVID-19. The assay was immunoSEQ multiplex PCR, and TCRdb's table has in-frame clones only and misses some. The table records fewer than 250,000 clones, roughly four fifths of them present only once. Sample: PBMCs or T cells enriched from blood (not recorded which). These receptor sequences come from a woman aged 40 to 49 who had been exposed to COVID-19.

The chain combines TRBV15 with TRBJ2-2; a weak D match, TRBD2 (6 bases). The germline gives CDR1 LNHNV, CDR2 YYDKDF (reference sequence). This CDR3 is built from 15 residues. Deletions cut 5 bases from V and 8 bases from J, with 18 bases between. CDR3 sequence reads: CATSGWGGVVGELFF. CDR3 nucleotides: TGTGCCACCAGCGGGTGGGGCGGGGTTGTTGGGGAGCTGTTTTTT.

This chain connects TRBV6-5 to TRBJ2-5; D is ambiguous. Per germline, CDR1 MNHEY and CDR2 SVGAGI. The V end lost 4 bases, the J end lost 5 bases, and 5 bases lay between the germline ends. This CDR3 has 11 residues. CDR3 nucleotide sequence: TGTGCCAGCAGTTCTACTGAGACCCAGTACTTC. It codes for CASSSTETQYF.

The chain combines TRBV9 with TRBJ2-3; D is perhaps TRBD2 (6 bases). The germline V and J ends were trimmed by 4 bases and 9 bases, with 33 bases remaining between them. This CDR3 is 19 amino acids long. CDR1 and CDR2 (germline): SGDLS, YYNGEE. The CDR3 spells CASSLVGGPSRLVRPTQYF. DNA for the CDR3: TGTGCCAGCAGCCTCGTGGGGGGACCTTCGCGACTAGTAAGACCAACGCAGTATTTT.

This chain uses TRBV5-8 with TRBJ1-1; no firm D call. V was shortened by 5 bases and J by 0 bases, with 8 bases between the two germline ends. CDR1 and CDR2 from the germline V gene are SGHTS and YDEGEE. The CDR3 is 13 amino acids. CDR3 in DNA: TGTGCCAGCAGGTCCGGGATGAACACTGAAGCTTTCTTT. Translation: CASRSGMNTEAFF.

The V and J genes are TRBV3-1 (or the pseudogene TRBV3-2) and TRBJ1-2, with 9 bases that match TRBD1. The length of the CDR3 is 13 residues. V dropped 5 bases and J dropped 7; count of bases not matched to a gene: 5. CDR1 is LGHDT, CDR2 YNNKEL, per germline (reference sequence). CDR3 residues: CASSSQGAGGYTF. Written as DNA, the CDR3 is TGTGCCAGCAGCTCACAGGGGGCTGGTGGCTACACCTTC.

The J gene is TRBJ2-5, the V gene TRBV19, with D possibly matching TRBD1 (5 bases). Between the trimmed V and J ends, which lost 5 bases and 4 bases, there was a span of 14 bases. The CDR3 is 14 amino acids. The germline CDR1 and CDR2 sequences are LNHDA and SQIVND (reference sequence). As DNA, the CDR3 is TGTGCCAGTAGTCCGTCTGGGGCGAGAGAGACCCAGTACTTC. Its translation: CASSPSGARETQYF. The full variable domain, in which reference TRBV19 and TRBJ2-5 provide the parts outside the CDR3, is DGGITQSPKYLFRKEGQNVTLSCEQNLNHDAMYWYRQDPGQGLRLIYYSQIVNDFQKGDIAEGYSVSREKKESFPLTVTSAQKNPTAFYLCASSPSGARETQYFGPGTRLLVL.

This clone was observed a few times. The rearrangement uses TRBV5-4 and TRBJ2-5; 11 bases align to TRBD2. The V gene end was trimmed by 4 bases and the J gene end by 3 bases; junction bases not matched to a gene: 2. The CDR3 sequence is 14 residues long. Germline assignment: CDR1 SGHNT and CDR2 YYREEE (reference sequence). The CDR3 DNA reads as TGTGCCAGCAGCCAGGGACTAGCGGAAGAGACCCAGTACTTC. Translating it yields CASSQGLAEETQYF. Full variable domain (missing parts from reference TRBV5-4 and TRBJ2-5): ETGVTQSPTHLIKTRGQQVTLRCSSQSGHNTVSWYQQALGQGPQFIFQYYREEENGRGNFPPRFSGLQFPNYSSELNVNALELDDSALYLCASSQGLAEETQYFGPGTRLLVL.

The chain has TRBV30 and TRBJ1-4; tentative D call: TRBD1 (5 bases). The CDR3 is 13 amino acids. Trimming left V 5 bases short and J 7 bases short, with 14 bases between. Germline CDR1 reads GTSNPN; CDR2 reads SVGIG (reference sequence). This CDR3 is CAWAGTEGEKLFF. The CDR3 DNA is TGTGCCTGGGCCGGGACGGAGGGTGAAAAACTGTTTTTT.

The V gene is TRBV5-8, the J gene TRBJ1-1, with D possibly being TRBD1 (6 bases). Trimming shortened V by 2 bases and J by 7 bases, and 18 bases separated the two germline ends. Germline values: CDR1 SGHTS, CDR2 YDEGEE. The CDR3 has 15 residues. CDR3 amino acids: CASSFGHGQLVEAFF. The CDR3 bases are TGTGCCAGCAGCTTTGGGCACGGACAGTTGGTTGAAGCTTTCTTT.

This clone was counted once. The V and J genes are TRBV27 and TRBJ1-1; unclear D gene. Trimming removed 3 bases at V and 5 bases at J, with 10 bases between. The CDR3 runs to 13 residues. Germline CDR1 is MNHEY and CDR2 is SMNVEV (reference sequence). CDR3 DNA sequence: TGTGCCAGCAGTTTCCAGGCGGGGACTGAAGCTTTCTTT. This codes for CASSFQAGTEAFF.

This clone was recorded a few times. The DNA is left out, because the CDR3 cannot be placed on it with certainty; the CDR3 is given as TCRdb lists it. The CDR3 region is CASSRGLAGDLTQIRSIF. The rearrangement links TRBV3-1 (or the pseudogene TRBV3-2) to TRBJ2-3; the tabulated D call, TRBD2, remains unverified against the DNA. The CDR3 comprises 18 residues, both ends counted. Germline CDR1 is LGHDT and CDR2 is YNNKEL (reference sequence).

V gene TRBV6-5 combines with J gene TRBJ1-2; D is uncertain. The V gene lost 4 bases and the J gene lost 2 bases, with 5 bases spanning the gap. CDR3 length equals 12 residues. Germline V gives CDR1 MNHEY, CDR2 SVGAGI. The DNA for the CDR3 is TGTGCCAGCAGTTCGGTGAACTATGGCTACACCTTC. This translates into CASSSVNYGYTF.

The genes are TRBV5-1 and TRBJ1-4; tentative D call: TRBD1 (5 bases). Germline-derived CDR1 and CDR2 are SGHRS and YFSETQ. This CDR3 comprises 16 residues. The germline V and J ends were trimmed by 0 bases and 4 bases, with 13 bases remaining between them. The CDR3: CASSLGLQGYNEKLFF. For the CDR3, the DNA is TGCGCCAGCAGCTTGGGACTGCAGGGTTATAATGAAAAACTGTTTTTT. The variable domain in full, with the rest retrieved from reference TRBV5-1 and TRBJ1-4, is KAGVTQTPRYLIKTRGQQVTLSCSPISGHRSVSWYQQTPGQGLQFLFEYFSETQRNKGNFPGRFSGRQFSNSRSEMNVSTLELGDSALYLCASSLGLQGYNEKLFFGSGTQLSVL.

The rearrangement joins TRBV5-1 to TRBJ1-3; D gene uncertain. This CDR3 has 15 amino acids. Germline loops: CDR1 SGHRS, CDR2 YFSETQ. V was pared by 4 bases and J by 0 bases, with 11 bases between. CDR3 DNA sequence: TGCGCCAGCAGCCTAGACCATTCCTCTGGAAACACCATATATTTT. This codes for CASSLDHSSGNTIYF.

The rearrangement joins TRBV4-1 to TRBJ1-3, with D uncertain. V gave up 4 bases and J gave up 2 bases, with 9 bases separating them. Germline CDR1 and CDR2: MGHRA and YSYEKL. The CDR3 spans 14 residues. The CDR3 sequence is CASSRQEAGNTIYF. In DNA, the CDR3 is TGCGCCAGCAGCCGGCAGGAGGCTGGAAACACCATATATTTT.

The chain couples TRBV2 to TRBJ2-5; 8 bases align to TRBD1. Trimming cost V 4 bases and J 7 bases; bases outside gene matches: 5. This CDR3 spans 13 amino acids. CDR1 and CDR2 (germline): SNHLY, FYNNEI. The DNA for the CDR3 is TGTGCCAGCAGTGGTCGGGACAGGAGGACCCAGTACTTC. Its translation is CASSGRDRRTQYF.

The V call is TRBV5-1, the J call TRBJ2-3, with 7 bases lining up with TRBD1. The CDR3 loop spans 15 amino acids. The germline gives CDR1 SGHRS, CDR2 YFSETQ. V was clipped by 6 bases and J by 0 bases; unmatched bases: 7. Written as DNA, the CDR3 is TGCGCCAGCAACAGGGGACGCCCTAGCACAGATACGCAGTATTTT. The encoded protein is CASNRGRPSTDTQYF.

The V gene is TRBV6-2 or TRBV6-3, the J gene TRBJ2-7; TRBD2 agrees at 11 bases. Trimming at V came to 6 bases and at J to 3 bases, leaving 10 bases not matched to a gene. The CDR3 runs 16 residues. The germline V gene encodes CDR1 MNHEY and CDR2 SVGEGT. CDR3 sequence reads: CASSPRSGTSGYEQYF. As DNA, the CDR3 is TGTGCCAGCAGCCCACGATCCGGGACTAGCGGCTACGAGCAGTACTTC.

The chain has TRBV7-2 and TRBJ1-2; TRBD1 aligns across 8 bases. Germline values: CDR1 SGHTA, CDR2 FQGNSA. The CDR3 totals 15 residues. The V gene end was trimmed by 5 bases and the J gene end by 2 bases; junction bases not matched to a gene: 7. As DNA, the CDR3 is TGTGCCAGCAGCCTTCACCGGACAGGGAACTATGGCTACACCTTC. Translation: CASSLHRTGNYGYTF.

The genes are TRBV12-3 or TRBV12-4 and TRBJ2-7; possibly TRBD1 for D (6 bases). This CDR3 is built from 12 residues. V shed 11 bases and J shed 3 bases, with 14 bases lying between them. The CDR3 sequence is CASTPDSYEQYF. The CDR3 nucleotides read TGTGCCTCTACCCCGGACAGCTACGAGCAGTACTTC.

This chain links TRBV4-2 with TRBJ1-2, with TRBD1 as a possible D gene (6 bases). The ends were cut back, 4 bases at V and 4 bases at J, with 25 bases in the middle. The CDR3 has 18 amino acids. CDR1 LGHNA and CDR2 YNFKEQ come from the germline V gene. CDR3 nucleotide sequence: TGTGCCAGCAGCCCCCGGGGGGCAGGGGCCCCTCCCCTCTATGGCTACACCTTC. Translating gives CASSPRGAGAPPLYGYTF.

The chain employs TRBV18 and TRBJ2-7, with 7 bases aligning to TRBD1. The CDR3 is made up of 15 amino acids. CDR1 is KGHSH and CDR2 is LQKENI in the germline V gene. The J segment lost 1 base and the V segment lost 5 bases, leaving 8 bases of the junction unmatched. The CDR3 is CASSTYKTGSYEQYF. CDR3 nucleotide sequence: TGTGCCAGCTCAACTTATAAGACAGGGTCCTACGAGCAGTACTTC.

The V gene is TRBV7-9, the J gene TRBJ1-3; TRBD1 might be the D (6 bases). Trimming took off 5 bases at V and 9 bases at J, with 20 bases between the two ends. CDR1 is SEHNR, CDR2 FQNEAQ, per germline (reference sequence). The CDR3 spans 15 residues. The chain's CDR3 is CASSRETGSSATIYF. CDR3 DNA sequence: TGTGCCAGCAGCCGCGAGACAGGTTCCTCGGCCACCATATATTTT.

The V gene is TRBV24-1, the J gene TRBJ2-3; 7 bases fit TRBD2. With V trimmed by 1 base and J by 1 base, 1 base remained unmatched. CDR3 length equals 15 residues. Germline V lookup: CDR1 KGHDR, CDR2 SFDVKD. CDR3 in amino acids: CATSDFTSGTDTQYF. CDR3 DNA: TGTGCCACCAGTGATTTCACTAGCGGCACAGATACGCAGTATTTT.

This clone was detected a few times. The chain's CDR3 is CASSPMLAGSGDTQYF. CDR3 bases: TGTGCCAGCAGCCCCATGCTAGCGGGGAGCGGAGATACGCAGTATTTT. The chain carries TRBV7-2 and TRBJ2-3; 9 bases are shared with TRBD2. Germline V gene sequence: CDR1 SGHTA, CDR2 FQGNSA. The V segment lost 5 bases and the J segment 5 bases; nucleotides outside the gene matches: 11. The CDR3 has 16 amino acids.

The rearrangement links TRBV11-2 to TRBJ1-6, with 10 bases matching TRBD1. CDR1 and CDR2 from the germline V gene are SGHAT and FQNNGV. The CDR3 contains 17 residues. The J segment lost 9 bases and the V segment lost 6 bases, leaving 14 bases of the junction unmatched. CDR3 residues: CASSLAGQGLGGSPLHF. CDR3 sequence (DNA): TGTGCCAGCAGTTTGGCGGGACAGGGGCTGGGTGGTTCACCCCTCCACTTT.

The CDR3: CASRGLLNQPQHF. The DNA of the CDR3 is TGTGCCAGCAGAGGACTCCTCAATCAGCCCCAGCATTTT. The chain joins TRBV6-6 to TRBJ1-5; D remains ambiguous. V lost 6 bases and J 3 bases, leaving 9 bases between the germline ends. Germline CDR1 reads MNHNY; CDR2 reads SVGAGI (reference sequence). The CDR3 is 13 residues long.